The following is a T cell receptor beta chain sequence with its context. The data were taken from a study of T cell changes during pregnancy in multiple sclerosis. The V segment lost 0 bases and the J segment 4 bases; nucleotides outside the gene matches: 2. CDR1 and CDR2 (germline): PRHDT, FYEKMQ (reference sequence). The length of the CDR3 is 15 residues. Produced via immunoSEQ multiplex PCR; TCRdb's table is partial and in-frame only. The table includes about 66,000 clones, over 75% detected once. The sample here was CD8+ T cells from peripheral blood mononuclear cells, taken before pregnancy. This rearrangement joins TRBV13 to TRBJ1-3; 8 nucleotides align to TRBD1. The sequence was collected from a female donor with multiple sclerosis, enrolled in a pregnancy study. CDR3 protein: CASSLGTGVGNTIYF. CDR3 coding DNA: TGTGCCAGCAGCTTAGGGACAGGGGTAGGAAACACCATATATTTT.